This TCR beta chain is from a study of T cells in Graves' hyperthyroidism and ophthalmopathy (dated by TCRdb to between 2019 and 2020). In the study overall: Peripheral blood samples were taken at initial diagnosis, before any treatment was given. A discovery cohort of about 100 patients, roughly 45 with Graves' ophthalmopathy and about 60 with stable Graves' hyperthyroidism, was used to find distinguishing TCR V-J signatures. The 100 discovery patients were divided at random into training and test sets in a 7:3 ratio. Prospective prediction of ophthalmopathy was tested in an independent validation cohort of 18 to 20 hyperthyroidism patients and approximately 17 patients who later progressed to ophthalmopathy. According to the paper, TCR Vbeta CDR3 sequencing was carried out on 135 peripheral blood samples, which came from 40 to 45 ophthalmopathy, around 74 hyperthyroidism and about 17 progressor patients. After sampling, hyperthyroidism patients received methimazole starting at 30 mg daily, and ophthalmopathy patients received high-dose intravenous methylprednisolone. In more than 5 Graves' hyperthyroidism patients, the study also compared T-cell repertoires from thyroid tissue with T-cell repertoires from blood. Beyond this particular receptor, the publication reports: Most expanded thyroid clonotypes (frequency above 0.001) were also detected in blood, suggesting blood repertoires may reflect thyroid immune responses. During validation, the model predicted progression to ophthalmopathy a median of approximately 6.5 months ahead of onset, with around 71% sensitivity and around 72% specificity. Ophthalmopathy was separated from stable hyperthyroidism by a 13 V-J signature model, with approximately 89% sensitivity and 81% to 83% specificity obtained in cross-validation and 80%/75% obtained in testing. Sample size was not statistically predetermined, and investigators were not blinded to group allocation.

Ophthalmopathy patients had moderately to severely active disease, with a Clinical Activity Score of 3 or more, a NOSPECS grade of 4 or more, and a disease duration of less than 3 months. Exclusion was applied to patients with uncontrolled infections, other autoimmune diseases, pregnancy or lactation. Clinical symptoms, serum thyroxine and TRAb, thyroid ultrasound, and orbital computed tomography formed the basis for the diagnoses. PBMCs were isolated from about 9.2 ml of fresh peripheral blood by Ficoll-Paque density gradient centrifugation. Total RNA was extracted using Trizol reagent, and RNA quality was assessed on an Agilent 2100 Bioanalyzer. This clonotype turned up a few times. Its recognized antigen is unknown. Base quality data are lacking; no much larger clone is found one base away. The CDR3 spans 14 residues, from the cysteine through the phenylalanine. Here the CDR3 DNA is all that survives: 42 bases in frame from base 1. V was cut back by 7 bases and J by 4 bases, leaving a gap of 14 bases between them. Based on the germline V gene (reference sequence), the CDR1 and CDR2 sequences are LNHDA and SQIVND.

The TCR beta CDR3 regions were amplified from the RNA transcripts. The first round of RT-PCR for the TCR CDR3 was performed with the HTBI primer set and the Qiagen OneStep RT-PCR kit. Libraries were constructed in a second round of multiplex PCR, after which size selection and purification were performed. Paired-end sequencing of the libraries was performed with 100 bp reads on an Illumina HiSeq2000. As for the original processing: SOAPnuke was used to process the raw data, with reads discarded if the reads contained adapters or uncalled bases, had a mean Phred below 15, or lacked an exact constant-primer or identifier match. High-quality paired reads were merged with COPE v1.2.5, and unique nucleotide sequences were defined as clonotypes. MiTCR v1.1 was used to align the clonotypes against IMGT TRBV, TRBD and TRBJ reference segments. Only V-J combinations with frequency above 0.0001, covering 98% to 99.2% of repertoires, were analysed. The TCS score was defined as the ratio of F50 (clonal expansion) to E x V (chaos), calculated using BLOSUM62-based TCRdist between CDR3 peptides within each V-J. Welch's t-statistics and random forest reduced roughly 540 V-J features to roughly 13, which were used in a naive Bayes classifier (R e1071). TCRdb handled the public reads itself, with Q25 trimming in fastp and clone calling in MiXCR, and kept productive beta chains. Each entry is one CDR3 protein sequence, shown with its most common DNA and genes. TCRdb, not the original authors, processed these V and J calls. The table for this sample lists about 370,000 distinct CDR3 sequences; roughly 15% of them were counted only once. Of the sample, around 20% is held by the ten largest clones.

In this chain, TRBV19 is recombined with TRBJ2-1, with no confidently assigned D gene. Sequenced input: blood. This TCR was sampled from a woman aged 60-70 years with Graves' ophthalmopathy. This receptor carries the CDR3 CASTPGSRYNEQFF. The DNA sequence reads TGTGCCAGTACCCCCGGGTCCAGATACAATGAGCAGTTCTTC.